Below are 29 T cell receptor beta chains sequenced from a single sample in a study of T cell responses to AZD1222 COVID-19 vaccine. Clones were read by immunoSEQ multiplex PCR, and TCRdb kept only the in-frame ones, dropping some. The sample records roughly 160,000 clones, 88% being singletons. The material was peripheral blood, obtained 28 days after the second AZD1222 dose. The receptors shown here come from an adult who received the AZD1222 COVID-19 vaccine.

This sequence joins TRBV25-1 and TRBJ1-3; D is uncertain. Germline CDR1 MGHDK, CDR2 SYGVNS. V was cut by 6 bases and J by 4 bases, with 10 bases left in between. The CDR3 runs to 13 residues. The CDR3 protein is CASSPAGGNTIYF. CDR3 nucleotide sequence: TGTGCCAGCAGCCCAGCGGGCGGAAACACCATATATTTT.

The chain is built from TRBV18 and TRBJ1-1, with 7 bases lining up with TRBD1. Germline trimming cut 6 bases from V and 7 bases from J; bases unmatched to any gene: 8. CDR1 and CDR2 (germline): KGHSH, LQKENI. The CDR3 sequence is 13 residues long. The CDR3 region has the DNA TGTGCCAGCTCCTACGACAGGGTTGGTGAAGCTTTCTTT. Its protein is CASSYDRVGEAFF.

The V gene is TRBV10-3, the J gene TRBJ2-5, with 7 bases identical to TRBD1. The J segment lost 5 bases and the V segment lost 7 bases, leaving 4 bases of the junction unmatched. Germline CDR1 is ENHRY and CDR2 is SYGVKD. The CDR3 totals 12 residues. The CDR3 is CAIKGAGETQYF. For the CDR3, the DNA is TGTGCCATCAAGGGGGCCGGTGAGACCCAGTACTTC.

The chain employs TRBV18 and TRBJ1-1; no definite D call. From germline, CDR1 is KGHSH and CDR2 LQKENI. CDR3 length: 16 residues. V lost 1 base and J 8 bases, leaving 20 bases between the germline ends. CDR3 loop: CASSPLLSAKGQEAFF. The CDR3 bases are TGTGCCAGCTCACCACTACTTAGTGCGAAAGGCCAAGAAGCTTTCTTT.

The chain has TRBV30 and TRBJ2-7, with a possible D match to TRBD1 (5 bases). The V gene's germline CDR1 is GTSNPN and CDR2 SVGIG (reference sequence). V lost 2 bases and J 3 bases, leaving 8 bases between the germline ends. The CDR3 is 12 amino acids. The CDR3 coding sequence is TGTGCCTGGAGTAGAGACAGCTACGAGCAGTACTTC. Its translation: CAWSRDSYEQYF.

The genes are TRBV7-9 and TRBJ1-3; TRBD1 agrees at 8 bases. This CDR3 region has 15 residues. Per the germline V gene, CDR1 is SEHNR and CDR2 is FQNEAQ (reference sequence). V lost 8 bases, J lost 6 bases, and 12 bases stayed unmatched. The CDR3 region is CASHFGQGGKNTIYF. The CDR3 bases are TGTGCCAGCCACTTCGGACAGGGTGGGAAAAACACCATATATTTT. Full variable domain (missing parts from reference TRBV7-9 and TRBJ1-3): DTGVSQNPRHKITKRGQNVTFRCDPISEHNRLYWYRQTLGQGPEFLTYFQNEAQLEKSRLLSDRFSAERPKGSFSTLEIQRTEQGDSAMYLCASHFGQGGKNTIYFGEGSWLTVV.

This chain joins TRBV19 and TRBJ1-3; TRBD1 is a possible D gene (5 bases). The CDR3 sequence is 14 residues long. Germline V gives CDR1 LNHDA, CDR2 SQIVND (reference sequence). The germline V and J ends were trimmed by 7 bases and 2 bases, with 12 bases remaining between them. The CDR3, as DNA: TGTGCCAGTATGGCAGGGAGCGCTGGAAACACCATATATTTT. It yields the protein CASMAGSAGNTIYF.

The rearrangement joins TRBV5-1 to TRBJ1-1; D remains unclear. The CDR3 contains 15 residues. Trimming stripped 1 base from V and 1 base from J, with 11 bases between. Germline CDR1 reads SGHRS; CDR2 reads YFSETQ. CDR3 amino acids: CASSLMGYSNTEAFF. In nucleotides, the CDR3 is TGCGCCAGCAGCTTGATGGGATATTCGAACACTGAAGCTTTCTTT.

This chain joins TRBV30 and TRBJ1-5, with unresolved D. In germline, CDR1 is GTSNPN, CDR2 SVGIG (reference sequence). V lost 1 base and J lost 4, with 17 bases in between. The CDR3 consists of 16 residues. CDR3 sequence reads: CAWSGPAASFNQPQHF. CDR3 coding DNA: TGTGCCTGGAGTGGTCCGGCCGCGTCCTTTAATCAGCCCCAGCATTTT.

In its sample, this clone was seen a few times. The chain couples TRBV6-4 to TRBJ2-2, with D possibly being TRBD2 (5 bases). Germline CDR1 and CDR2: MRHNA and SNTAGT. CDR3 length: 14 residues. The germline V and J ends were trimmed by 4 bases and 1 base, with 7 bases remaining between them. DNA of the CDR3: TGTGCCAGCAGTGGGGCGGGGAACACCGGGGAGCTGTTTTTT. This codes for CASSGAGNTGELFF.

CDR3 sequence reads: CASSLPDTLRETQYF. The CDR3 DNA follows: TGTGCCAGCAGTCTCCCCGACACCCTCCGAGAGACCCAGTACTTC. V usage is TRBV6-6 and J usage is TRBJ2-5; D is unclear. Germline V CDR1 and CDR2: MNHNY, SVGAGI (reference sequence). This CDR3 spans 15 amino acids. The V end lost 5 bases, the J end lost 4 bases, and 17 bases lay between the germline ends.

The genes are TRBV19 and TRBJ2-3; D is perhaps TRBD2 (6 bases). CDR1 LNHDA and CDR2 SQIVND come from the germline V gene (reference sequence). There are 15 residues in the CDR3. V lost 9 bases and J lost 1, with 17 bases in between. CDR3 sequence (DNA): TGTGCCAGCTACGCCGGAGTAGCGGGCACAGATACGCAGTATTTT. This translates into CASYAGVAGTDTQYF.

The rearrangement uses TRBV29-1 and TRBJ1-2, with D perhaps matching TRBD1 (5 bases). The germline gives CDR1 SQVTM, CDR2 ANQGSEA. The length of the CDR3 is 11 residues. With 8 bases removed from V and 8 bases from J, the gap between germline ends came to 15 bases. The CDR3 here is CSLDRLEGYTF. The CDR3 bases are TGCAGCCTAGACAGACTTGAAGGCTACACCTTC. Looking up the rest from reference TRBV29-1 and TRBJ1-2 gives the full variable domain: SAVISQKPSRDICQRGTSLTIQCQVDSQVTMMFWYRQQPGQSLTLIATANQGSEATYESGFVIDKFPISRPNLTFSTLTVSNMSPEDSSIYLCSLDRLEGYTFGSGTRLTVV.

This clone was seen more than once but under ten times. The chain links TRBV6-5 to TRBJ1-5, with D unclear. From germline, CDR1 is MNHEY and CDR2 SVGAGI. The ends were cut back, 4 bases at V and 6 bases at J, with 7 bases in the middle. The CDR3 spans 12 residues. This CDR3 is CASSSIGQPQHF. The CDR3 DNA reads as TGTGCCAGCAGTTCGATCGGTCAGCCCCAGCATTTT.

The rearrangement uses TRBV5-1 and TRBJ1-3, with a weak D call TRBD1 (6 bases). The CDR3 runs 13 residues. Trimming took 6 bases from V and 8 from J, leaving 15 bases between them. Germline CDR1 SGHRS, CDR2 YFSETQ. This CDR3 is CASTMGGADTIYF. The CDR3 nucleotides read TGCGCCAGCACCATGGGGGGCGCGGACACCATATATTTT.

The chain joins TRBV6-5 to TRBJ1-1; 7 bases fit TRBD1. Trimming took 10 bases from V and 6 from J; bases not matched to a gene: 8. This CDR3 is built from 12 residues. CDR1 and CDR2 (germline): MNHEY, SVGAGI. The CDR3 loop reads CATRGVSPEAFF. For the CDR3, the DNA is TGTGCCACCAGGGGGGTAAGCCCTGAAGCTTTCTTT.

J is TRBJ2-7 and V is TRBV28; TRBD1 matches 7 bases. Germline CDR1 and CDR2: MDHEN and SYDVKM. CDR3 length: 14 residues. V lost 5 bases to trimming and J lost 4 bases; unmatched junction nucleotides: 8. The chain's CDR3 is CASSTRQGSYEQYF. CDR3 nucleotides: TGTGCCAGCAGTACCCGACAGGGTTCTTACGAGCAGTACTTC.

CDR3 nucleotide sequence: TGTGCCAGGACGGTTCAGCCCCAGCATTTT. Its protein product is CARTVQPQHF. The chain is built from TRBV19 and TRBJ1-5; no clear D. Germline values: CDR1 LNHDA, CDR2 SQIVND (reference sequence). The CDR3 extends over 10 amino acids. V was pared by 9 bases and J by 6 bases, with 6 bases between.

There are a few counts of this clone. In nucleotides, the CDR3 is TGCGCCAGCACCCTTCAAGGAGTCCCTGGAGGCTACACCTTC. This gives the protein CASTLQGVPGGYTF. This rearrangement joins TRBV4-1 to TRBJ1-2; D remains ambiguous. This CDR3 is 14 amino acids long. V dropped 7 bases and J dropped 8 bases, with 20 bases sitting between them. Germline lookup yields CDR1 MGHRA and CDR2 YSYEKL.

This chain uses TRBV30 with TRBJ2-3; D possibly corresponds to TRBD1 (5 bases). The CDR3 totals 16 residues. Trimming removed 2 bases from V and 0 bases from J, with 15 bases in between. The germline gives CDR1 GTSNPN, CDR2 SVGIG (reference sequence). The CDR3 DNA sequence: TGTGCCTGGAGTTCTAAACGACAGTTTAGCACAGATACGCAGTATTTT. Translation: CAWSSKRQFSTDTQYF.

The CDR3: CASSLRPPLGTLAYEQYF. The CDR3 nucleotides are TGCGCCAGCAGCTTGAGACCGCCGTTAGGGACTCTCGCCTACGAGCAGTACTTC. The V call is TRBV5-1, the J call TRBJ2-7, with TRBD2 as a possible D gene (6 bases). This CDR3 spans 18 amino acids. Germline CDR1 and CDR2: SGHRS and YFSETQ. The V and J ends lost 1 base and 2 bases respectively, with 22 bases between them.

The CDR3 here is CASGRLVRYEQYF. The DNA of the CDR3 is TGTGCCAGCGGACGACTAGTACGCTACGAGCAGTACTTC. The rearrangement joins TRBV4-2 to TRBJ2-7; D may be TRBD2 (6 bases). This CDR3 is built from 13 residues. Germline assignment: CDR1 LGHNA and CDR2 YNFKEQ. V was cut by 8 bases and J by 3 bases, with 14 bases left in between.

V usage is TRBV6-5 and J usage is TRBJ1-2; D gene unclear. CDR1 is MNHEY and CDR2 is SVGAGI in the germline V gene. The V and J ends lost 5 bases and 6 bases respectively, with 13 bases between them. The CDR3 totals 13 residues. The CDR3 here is CASSPPRMDGYTF. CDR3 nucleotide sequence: TGTGCCAGCAGTCCCCCCCGCATGGATGGCTACACCTTC.

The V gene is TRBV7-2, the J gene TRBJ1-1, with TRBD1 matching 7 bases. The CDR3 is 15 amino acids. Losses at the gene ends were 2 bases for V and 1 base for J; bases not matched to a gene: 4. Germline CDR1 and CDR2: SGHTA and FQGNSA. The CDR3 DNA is TGTGCCAGCAGCTTATTAGGGACAGAGAACACTGAAGCTTTCTTT. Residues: CASSLLGTENTEAFF.

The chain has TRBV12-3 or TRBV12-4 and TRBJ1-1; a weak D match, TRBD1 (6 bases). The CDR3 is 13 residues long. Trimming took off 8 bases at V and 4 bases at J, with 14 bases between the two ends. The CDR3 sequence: CASGYRDITEAFF. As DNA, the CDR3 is TGTGCCAGCGGGTACAGGGACATCACTGAAGCTTTCTTT.

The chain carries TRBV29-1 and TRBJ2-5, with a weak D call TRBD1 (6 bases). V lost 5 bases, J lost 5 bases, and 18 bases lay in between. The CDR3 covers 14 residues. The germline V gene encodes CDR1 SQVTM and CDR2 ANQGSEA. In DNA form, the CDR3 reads TGCAGCGTTTGGGGACATATCGGACTTGAGACCCAGTACTTC. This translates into CSVWGHIGLETQYF.

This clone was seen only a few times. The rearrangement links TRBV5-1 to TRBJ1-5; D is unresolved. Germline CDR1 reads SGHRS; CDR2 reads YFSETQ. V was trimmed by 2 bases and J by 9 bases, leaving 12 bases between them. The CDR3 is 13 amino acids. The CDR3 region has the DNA TGCGCCAGCAGCTTACAGTGGGGTGGGCCCCAGCATTTT. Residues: CASSLQWGGPQHF.

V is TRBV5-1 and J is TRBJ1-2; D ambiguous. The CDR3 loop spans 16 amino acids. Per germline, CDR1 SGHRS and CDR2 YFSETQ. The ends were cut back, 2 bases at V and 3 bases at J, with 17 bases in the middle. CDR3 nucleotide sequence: TGCGCCAGCAGCTTTTTAGGTTCCTCCCTTGACTATGGCTACACCTTC. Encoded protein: CASSFLGSSLDYGYTF.

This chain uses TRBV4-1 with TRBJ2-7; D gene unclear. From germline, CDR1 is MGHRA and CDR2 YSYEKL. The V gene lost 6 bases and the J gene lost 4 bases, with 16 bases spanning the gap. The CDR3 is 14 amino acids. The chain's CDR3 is CASRARAHKYEQYF. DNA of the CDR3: TGCGCCAGCAGAGCTAGGGCACACAAATACGAGCAGTACTTC.